The entry below gives a single TCR beta chain sequence along with its context. Its antigen is unidentified. One junction end disagrees with the germline gene, perhaps due to a read error. The data are from a study of T cell responses to AZD1222 COVID-19 vaccine. Whole-study findings and limits: Unmutated variant regions are reportedly targeted by nearly half of spike-specific TCRs.

The germline gives CDR1 SSHAT, CDR2 FNYEAQ (reference sequence). This CDR3 is built from 15 residues. The assay was immunoSEQ multiplex PCR, and TCRdb's table has in-frame clones only and misses some. The sample holds roughly 160,000 clones; roughly nine tenths are singletons and the top ten take about 1.4%. V usage is TRBV7-7 and J usage is TRBJ2-3, with TRBD2 as a possible D gene (6 bases). This TCR derives from an adult in good health. This specimen consisted of peripheral blood, obtained on day 0 of AZD1222 vaccination. CDR3 loop: CASSAWDSQGDTQYF. For the CDR3, the DNA is TGTGCTAGCAGCGCCTGGGACTCCCAGGGAGATACGCAGTATTTT.